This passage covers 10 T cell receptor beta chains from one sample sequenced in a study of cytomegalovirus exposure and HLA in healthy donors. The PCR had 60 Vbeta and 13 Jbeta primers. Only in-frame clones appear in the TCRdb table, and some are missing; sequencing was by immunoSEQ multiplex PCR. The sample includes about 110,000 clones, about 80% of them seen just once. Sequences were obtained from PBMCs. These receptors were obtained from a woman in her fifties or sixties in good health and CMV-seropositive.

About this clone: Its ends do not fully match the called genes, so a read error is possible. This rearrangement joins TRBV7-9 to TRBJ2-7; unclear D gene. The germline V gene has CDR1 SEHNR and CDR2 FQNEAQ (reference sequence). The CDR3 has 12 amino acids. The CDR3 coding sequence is TGTTCCAGCAGTCAGTATCCCTACGAGCAGTACTTC. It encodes CSSSQYPYEQYF.

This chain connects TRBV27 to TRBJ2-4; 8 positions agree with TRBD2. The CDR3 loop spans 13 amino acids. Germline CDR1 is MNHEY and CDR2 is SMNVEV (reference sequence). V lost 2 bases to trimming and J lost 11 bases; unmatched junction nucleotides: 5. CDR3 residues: CASSLTSGRVQYF. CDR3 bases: TGTGCCAGCAGTTTAACCAGCGGGAGAGTTCAGTACTTC.

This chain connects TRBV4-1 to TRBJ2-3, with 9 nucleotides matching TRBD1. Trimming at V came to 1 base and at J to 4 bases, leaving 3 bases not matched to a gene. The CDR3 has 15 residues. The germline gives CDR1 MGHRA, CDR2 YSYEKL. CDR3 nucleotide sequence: TGCGCCAGCAGCCAAGTGGGACAGGGCGCAGATACGCAGTATTTT. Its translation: CASSQVGQGADTQYF.

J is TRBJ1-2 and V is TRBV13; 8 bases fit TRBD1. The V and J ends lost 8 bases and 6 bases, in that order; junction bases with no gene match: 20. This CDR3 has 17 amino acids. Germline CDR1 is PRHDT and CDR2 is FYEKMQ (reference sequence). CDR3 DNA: TGTGCCAGCCTGAACGGCCATTCCCGTGGACAGGGAGATGGCTACACCTTC. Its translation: CASLNGHSRGQGDGYTF.

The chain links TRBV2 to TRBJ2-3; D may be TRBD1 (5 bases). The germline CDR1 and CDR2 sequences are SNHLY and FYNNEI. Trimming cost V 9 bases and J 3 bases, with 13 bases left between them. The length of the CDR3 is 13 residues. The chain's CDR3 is CASSGQGTDTQYF. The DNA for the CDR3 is TGTGCCAGTTCAGGCCAGGGTACAGATACGCAGTATTTT.

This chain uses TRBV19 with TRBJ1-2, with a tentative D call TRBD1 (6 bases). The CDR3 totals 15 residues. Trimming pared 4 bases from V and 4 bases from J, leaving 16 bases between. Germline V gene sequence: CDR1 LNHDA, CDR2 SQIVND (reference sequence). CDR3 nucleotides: TGTGCCAGTAGTAGCACAGGGATGGGAACCTATGGCTACACCTTC. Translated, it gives CASSSTGMGTYGYTF.

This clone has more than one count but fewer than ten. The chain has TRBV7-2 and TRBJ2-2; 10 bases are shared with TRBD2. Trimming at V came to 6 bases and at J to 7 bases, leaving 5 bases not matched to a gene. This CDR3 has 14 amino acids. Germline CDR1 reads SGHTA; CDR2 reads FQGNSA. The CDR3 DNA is TGTGCCAGCAGGAGCGGGGGGGCAATCGGGGAGCTGTTTTTT. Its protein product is CASRSGGAIGELFF.

The chain's CDR3 is CASSQAAQGDMNTEAFF. For the CDR3, the DNA is TGCGCCAGCAGCCAAGCGGCGCAGGGGGACATGAACACTGAAGCTTTCTTT. The chain recombines TRBV4-3 with TRBJ1-1; 7 bases are a match to TRBD1. The CDR3 spans 17 residues. Germline lookup yields CDR1 LGHNA and CDR2 YSLEER. Trimming at V came to 1 base and at J to 0 bases, leaving 8 bases not matched to a gene.

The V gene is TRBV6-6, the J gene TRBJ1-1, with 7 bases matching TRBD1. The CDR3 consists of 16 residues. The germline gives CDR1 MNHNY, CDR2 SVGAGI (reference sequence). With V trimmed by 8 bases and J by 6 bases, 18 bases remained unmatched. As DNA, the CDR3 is TGTGCCAGCTCCACAATGGGGGACAGTGCTTTCGCTGAAGCTTTCTTT. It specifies CASSTMGDSAFAEAFF.

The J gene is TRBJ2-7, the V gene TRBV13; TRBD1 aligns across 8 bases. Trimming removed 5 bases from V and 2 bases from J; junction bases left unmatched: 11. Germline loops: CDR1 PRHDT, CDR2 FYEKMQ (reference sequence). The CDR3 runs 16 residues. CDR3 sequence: CASSPPRTGGPYEQYF. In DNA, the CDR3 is TGTGCCAGCAGCCCCCCACGAACAGGGGGTCCCTACGAGCAGTACTTC.